The T cell receptor (beta chain) under discussion was sequenced for a study of T-cell reconstitution after alpha-beta-depleted transplantation in children. Notes on the study in general: Surviving thymic progenitors and recipient T cells were the source of high TCRbeta diversity at day 60 in some patients. Where alpha-beta T cells came from about two months after transplant was reportedly several hundred expanded graft clones. T-cell numbers and diversity, one year after transplant, stemmed largely from T cells that were newly produced.

In its sample, this clonotype was seen a few times. Its antigen is as yet unknown. Germline V gene sequence: CDR1 DFQATT, CDR2 SNEGSKA (reference sequence). The CDR3 totals 14 residues. V was shortened by 5 bases and J by 2 bases, with 15 bases between the two germline ends. Unique molecular identifiers were built into the TCRbeta library. TCRdb analysed the PCR reads with MiXCR anew, one entry per CDR3 protein. The sample has approximately 1,000,000 distinct CDR3 sequences, roughly 29% seen once; the top ten hold roughly 30%. The source is a boy less than two years old who had a stem cell transplant for SCID, so the T cells may come from the graft donor. Sequencing was performed on PBMCs, mostly from graft donor cells, taken 360 days after TCRalphabeta/CD19-depleted stem cell transplant. The V call is TRBV20-1, the J call TRBJ2-5; perhaps TRBD2 as D (5 bases). The CDR3 loop reads CSAFRDPIQETQYF. CDR3 bases: TGCAGTGCTTTTCGGGATCCGATTCAAGAGACCCAGTACTTC.